The sequence of this T cell receptor (beta chain) was determined in a study of shared clonotypes between healthy human individuals. In germline, CDR1 is SQVTM, CDR2 ANQGSEA. Trimming cost V 3 bases and J 5 bases, with 16 bases left between them. The CDR3 has 14 amino acids. Clones were sequenced by immunoSEQ multiplex PCR, and TCRdb holds only the in-frame ones, with some missing. The table shows approximately 100,000 clones, with 65% to 75% occurring only once. Healthy adults negative for HIV, lacking recent acute infections or vaccinations, served as donors. All participating donors were Caucasian adults from Nashville, Tennessee.

The V and J genes are TRBV29-1 and TRBJ1-1; possibly TRBD1 for D (5 bases). Specimen: memory CD8+ T cells sorted from blood. Subset specified: CD45RO+ cells pooled with CCR7-negative TemRA cells. This TCR was recovered from a woman aged 25 to 45 in good health. The CDR3 reads CSVEFRGAGTEAFF. The CDR3 bases are TGCAGCGTTGAGTTCCGTGGGGCAGGGACTGAAGCTTTCTTT.